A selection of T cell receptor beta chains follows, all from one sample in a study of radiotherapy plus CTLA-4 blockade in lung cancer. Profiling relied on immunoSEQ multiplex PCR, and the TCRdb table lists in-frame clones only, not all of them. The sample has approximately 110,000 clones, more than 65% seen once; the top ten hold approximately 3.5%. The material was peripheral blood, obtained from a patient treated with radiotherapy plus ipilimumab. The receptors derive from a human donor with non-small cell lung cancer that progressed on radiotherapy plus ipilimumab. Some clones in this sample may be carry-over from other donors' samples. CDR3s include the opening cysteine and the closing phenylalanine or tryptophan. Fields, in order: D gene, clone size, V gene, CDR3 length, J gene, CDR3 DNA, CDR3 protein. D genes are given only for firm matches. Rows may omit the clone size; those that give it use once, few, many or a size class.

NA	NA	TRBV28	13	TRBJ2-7	TGTGCCACCTCCTTTCCGGGGGTTTACGAGCAGTACTTC	CATSFPGVYEQYF
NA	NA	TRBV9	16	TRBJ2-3	TGTGCCAGCAGTCCGGACGCCGGAGTGGACAGAGTAACGCAGTATTTT	CASSPDAGVDRVTQYF
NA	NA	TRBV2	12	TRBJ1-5	TGTGCCAGCAGTGAAGGGTCTCAGCCCCAGCATTTT	CASSEGSQPQHF
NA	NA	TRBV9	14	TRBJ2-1	TGTGCCAGCAGGTCAAGGACTCTTACCCCTGAGCAGTTCTTC	CASRSRTLTPEQFF
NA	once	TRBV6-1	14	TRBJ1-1	TGTGCCAGCAACCCTTGGTCGGGTTGGACTGAAGCTTTCTTT	CASNPWSGWTEAFF
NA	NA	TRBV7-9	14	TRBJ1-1	TGTGCCAGCAGCTTAGGCAGGGAGTACACTGAAGCTTTCTTT	CASSLGREYTEAFF
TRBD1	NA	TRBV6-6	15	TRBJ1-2	TGTGCCAGCAATTTCGAGGGGGCGGGAAACTATGGCTACACCTTC	CASNFEGAGNYGYTF
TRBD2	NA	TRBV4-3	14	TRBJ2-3	TGCGCCAGCAGCCCCGGGGGGACGTTGGCGACGCAGTATTTT	CASSPGGTLATQYF
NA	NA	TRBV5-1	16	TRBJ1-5	TGCGCCAGCAGCTTGGTTCCCGGAGATGGCAATCAGCCCCAGCATTTT	CASSLVPGDGNQPQHF
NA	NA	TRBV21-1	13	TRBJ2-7	TGTGCCAGCAGCAAAAGGGGGGCCTACGAGCAGTACTTC	CASSKRGAYEQYF
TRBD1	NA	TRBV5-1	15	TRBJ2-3	TGCGCCAGCAGCCACGCGGACAGGGGGACAGATACGCAGTATTTT	CASSHADRGTDTQYF
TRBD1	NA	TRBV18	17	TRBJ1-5	TGTGCCAGCTCACCGCGACAGGGGGCGGGAGGGGGTCAGCCCCAGCATTTT	CASSPRQGAGGGQPQHF
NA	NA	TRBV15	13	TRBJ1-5	TGTGCCACGTCTGGCCCATCGGGTCAGCCCCAGCATTTT	CATSGPSGQPQHF
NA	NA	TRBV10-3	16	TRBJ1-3	TGTGCCATCAGTGAGTGGCGGAGCCCGTCTGGAAACACCATATATTTT	CAISEWRSPSGNTIYF